This is a list of T cell receptor beta chains from one sample in a study of regulatory dendritic cells for organ transplantation. No antigen has been assigned to these receptors. The repertoire was sequenced with immunoSEQ multiplex PCR; TCRdb's copy has only in-frame clones and lacks some. Found here are fewer than 20,000 clones, approximately 80% of them singletons; the top ten hold more than 3%. Sequenced input: memory CD4+ T cells from blood cultured with regulatory dendritic cells. Receptor source: a human donor in good health. The CDR3 runs from the conserved cysteine through the conserved F or W.

v_call: TRBV4-3; j_call: TRBJ1-1; cdr3_aa: CASSPGTGGRVTTEAFF
v_call: TRBV14; j_call: TRBJ2-7; cdr3_aa: CASSQVIGSYEQYF
v_call: TRBV7-8; j_call: TRBJ2-3; cdr3_aa: CASSLDSGTQYF
v_call: TRBV6-5; j_call: TRBJ2-3; cdr3_aa: CASRSLWVSTDTQYF
v_call: TRBV5-1; j_call: TRBJ2-1; cdr3_aa: CASSLSSGAYNEQFF
v_call: TRBV27; j_call: TRBJ1-4; cdr3_aa: CASSLHAQTTNEKLFF
v_call: TRBV5-1; j_call: TRBJ1-4; cdr3_aa: CASSSFSRTASNEKLFF
v_call: TRBV29-1; j_call: TRBJ1-5; cdr3_aa: CSVKGQGSDQPQHF
v_call: TRBV14; j_call: TRBJ2-2; cdr3_aa: CASSRAGSTGELFF
v_call: TRBV29-1; j_call: TRBJ2-7; cdr3_aa: CGVRTFKGSYEQYF
v_call: TRBV6-1; j_call: TRBJ2-5; cdr3_aa: CAATGSGGWETQYF
v_call: TRBV27; j_call: TRBJ2-5; cdr3_aa: CASKKGREGRQYF
v_call: TRBV29-1; j_call: TRBJ2-7; cdr3_aa: CSVEHEQYF
v_call: TRBV6-1; j_call: TRBJ1-2; cdr3_aa: CASSGDRRGQNYGYTF
v_call: TRBV18; j_call: TRBJ2-1; cdr3_aa: CASSPFLEVEQFF
v_call: TRBV7-3; j_call: TRBJ2-3; cdr3_aa: CASSASGGLDTQYF
v_call: TRBV6-5; j_call: TRBJ2-1; cdr3_aa: CASRTSENNEQFF
v_call: TRBV6-4; j_call: TRBJ2-1; cdr3_aa: CASSETSGEYNEQFF
v_call: TRBV7-8; j_call: TRBJ2-7; cdr3_aa: CASSLVRDRVSEQYF
v_call: TRBV19; j_call: TRBJ2-3; cdr3_aa: CASSTIQGAGTDTQYF
v_call: TRBV5-1; j_call: TRBJ2-1; cdr3_aa: CASSLGRLVAVGYNEQFF
v_call: TRBV6-5; j_call: TRBJ2-7; cdr3_aa: CASSQPGQGAGEQYF
v_call: TRBV6-1; j_call: TRBJ1-4; cdr3_aa: CASTYDRGNEKLFF
v_call: TRBV4-1; j_call: TRBJ1-2; cdr3_aa: CASSQEGGAPYGYTF
v_call: TRBV5-4; j_call: TRBJ1-2; cdr3_aa: CASSFQGQLFYGYTF
v_call: TRBV28; j_call: TRBJ1-1; cdr3_aa: CASSPETGIMTEAFF
v_call: TRBV6-6; j_call: TRBJ1-2; cdr3_aa: CASGTGGWGYTF
v_call: TRBV9; j_call: TRBJ2-4; cdr3_aa: CASSVGKGLEYFQYF
v_call: TRBV5-1; j_call: TRBJ2-3; cdr3_aa: CASSFQTSTDTQYF
v_call: TRBV12-1; j_call: TRBJ2-3; cdr3_aa: CASSFGGQFVSDTQYF
v_call: TRBV30; j_call: TRBJ2-3; cdr3_aa: CAWSVQGLASDTQYF
v_call: TRBV29-1; j_call: TRBJ1-1; cdr3_aa: CSAGNRNTEAFF